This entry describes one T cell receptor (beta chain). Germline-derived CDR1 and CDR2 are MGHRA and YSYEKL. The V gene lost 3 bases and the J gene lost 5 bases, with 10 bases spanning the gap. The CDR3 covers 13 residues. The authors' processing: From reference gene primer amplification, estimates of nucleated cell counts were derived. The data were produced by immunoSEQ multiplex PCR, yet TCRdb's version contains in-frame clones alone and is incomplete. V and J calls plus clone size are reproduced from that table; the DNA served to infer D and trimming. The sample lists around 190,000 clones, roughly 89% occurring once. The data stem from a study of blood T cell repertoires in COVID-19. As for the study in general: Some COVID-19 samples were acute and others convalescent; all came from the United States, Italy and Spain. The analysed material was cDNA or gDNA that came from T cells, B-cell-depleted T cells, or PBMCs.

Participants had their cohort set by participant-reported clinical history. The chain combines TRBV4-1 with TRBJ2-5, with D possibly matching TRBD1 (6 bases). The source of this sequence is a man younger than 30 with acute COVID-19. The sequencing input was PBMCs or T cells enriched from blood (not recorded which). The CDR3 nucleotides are TGCGCCAGCAGCCATTATACAGGGGAGACCCAGTACTTC. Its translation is CASSHYTGETQYF.